Sequencing of this T cell receptor (beta chain) was carried out in a study of control samples from healthy donors and cancer patients. The data were produced by immunoSEQ multiplex PCR, yet TCRdb's version contains in-frame clones alone and is incomplete. This sample has 30,000 to 35,000 clones, with around 86% found just once. This clone was seen a handful of times. The same CDR3 also results from other DNA sequences found in this sample. This CDR3 spans 16 amino acids. V shed 3 bases and J 0 bases; nucleotides not matched to a gene: 4. CDR1 is MNHNS, CDR2 SASEGT, per germline. The receptor was derived from a woman between 35 and 50 years old with lung cancer. J is TRBJ1-4 and V is TRBV6-1; TRBD1 matches 7 bases. Sequenced material: PBMCs. In DNA form, the CDR3 reads TGTGCCAGCAGTGAGTGGACAGGAGCAACTAATGAAAAACTGTTTTTT. It codes for CASSEWTGATNEKLFF.